These 19 T cell receptor beta chains came from one sample sequenced in a study of technical replicates of blood from a handful of donors. Assay used: immunoSEQ multiplex PCR; TCRdb lists only in-frame clones, some missing. This sample has roughly 79,000 clones, with around 95% found just once. What was sequenced was T cells isolated from PBMCs. The receptor source for this set is a human donor in good health.

The chain recombines TRBV5-4 with TRBJ2-7, with 14 positions matching TRBD2. Looked up from germline, CDR1 is SGHNT and CDR2 is YYREEE (reference sequence). CDR3 length: 16 residues. Losses at the gene ends were 4 bases for V and 7 bases for J; bases not matched to a gene: 10. CDR3 residues: CASSEETSGRAGEQYF. As DNA, the CDR3 is TGTGCCAGCAGCGAAGAGACTAGCGGGAGGGCCGGTGAGCAGTACTTC.

The rearrangement joins TRBV2 to TRBJ2-7; unclear D gene. The CDR3 loop spans 14 amino acids. Germline V gives CDR1 SNHLY, CDR2 FYNNEI. Deletions cut 5 bases from V and 2 bases from J, with 13 bases between. CDR3 residues: CASSLAQTAYEQYF. In nucleotides, the CDR3 is TGTGCCAGCAGTTTAGCTCAGACGGCCTACGAGCAGTACTTC.

This clone was picked up one time. The CDR3 protein is CASRESFGTGNTEAFF. In DNA form, the CDR3 reads TGTGCCAGTAGGGAGAGTTTCGGGACAGGGAACACTGAAGCTTTCTTT. The chain links TRBV19 to TRBJ1-1, with 8 bases that match TRBD1. V shed 6 bases and J 1 base; nucleotides not matched to a gene: 10. This CDR3 is 16 amino acids long. The germline CDR1 and CDR2 sequences are LNHDA and SQIVND (reference sequence).

The chain uses TRBV29-1 and TRBJ2-5; TRBD2 matches at 12 bases. This CDR3 has 16 amino acids. V shed 4 bases, J shed 5 bases, and the junction held 11 bases outside the gene matches. Germline loops: CDR1 SQVTM, CDR2 ANQGSEA. CDR3 in amino acids: CSVGSTSGSRGETQYF. CDR3 nucleotide sequence: TGCAGCGTTGGCTCGACTAGCGGGAGTCGGGGCGAGACCCAGTACTTC.

The chain has TRBV21-1 and TRBJ2-7; the tabulated D call, TRBD2, remains unverified against the DNA. TRBV21-1 is designated a pseudogene. CDR3 size: 16 residues. This CDR3 reads CASSKPGTSGRNEQYF. CDR3 DNA sequence: TGTGCCAGCAGCAAGCCCGGGACTAGCGGGAGAAACGAGCAGTACTTC.

The V call is TRBV28, the J call TRBJ2-7; TRBD1 agrees at 11 bases. The V and J ends lost 3 bases and 5 bases, in that order; junction bases with no gene match: 15. This CDR3 is 18 amino acids long. The germline CDR1 and CDR2 sequences are MDHEN and SYDVKM. The chain's CDR3 is CASSFGTGGRGRVDEQYF. The DNA of the CDR3 is TGTGCCAGCAGTTTCGGGACAGGGGGAAGGGGACGTGTGGACGAGCAGTACTTC.

The rearrangement links TRBV29-1 to TRBJ1-2; no definite D call. The V end was cut by 2 bases, the J end by 5 bases, with 9 bases between. The CDR3 contains 12 residues. Germline CDR1 reads SQVTM; CDR2 reads ANQGSEA. The CDR3 bases are TGCAGCGTTGAACCCACCAGTTATGGCTACACCTTC. Its translation is CSVEPTSYGYTF.

This sequence joins TRBV14 and TRBJ1-2; no firm D call. Trimming cost V 4 bases and J 12 bases, with 18 bases left between them. This CDR3 has 13 amino acids. The germline V gene encodes CDR1 SGHDN and CDR2 FVKESK. This chain's CDR3 is CASSPWNGGDHTF. For the CDR3, the DNA is TGTGCCAGCAGCCCTTGGAACGGAGGAGACCACACCTTC.

This clone has a single count. V is TRBV19 and J is TRBJ1-1; possibly TRBD1 for D (6 bases). The germline V gene encodes CDR1 LNHDA and CDR2 SQIVND (reference sequence). V shed 5 bases and J shed 2 bases, with 12 bases lying between them. There are 14 residues in the CDR3. CDR3 loop: CASSLQGINTEAFF. In DNA, the CDR3 is TGTGCCAGTAGTCTACAGGGCATAAACACTGAAGCTTTCTTT. Based on the CDR3 plus reference TRBV19 and TRBJ1-1, the full variable domain is DGGITQSPKYLFRKEGQNVTLSCEQNLNHDAMYWYRQDPGQGLRLIYYSQIVNDFQKGDIAEGYSVSREKKESFPLTVTSAQKNPTAFYLCASSLQGINTEAFFGQGTRLTVV.

CDR3 sequence (DNA): TGCGCCAGCAGCCAAGAAAGGACAGTAGGGCAGTACGAGCAGTACTTC. Amino acids: CASSQERTVGQYEQYF. V usage is TRBV4-1 and J usage is TRBJ2-7; a weak D match, TRBD1 (6 bases). CDR3 length: 16 residues. V dropped 0 bases and J dropped 4 bases, with 16 bases sitting between them. In germline, CDR1 is MGHRA, CDR2 YSYEKL.

The V gene is TRBV30, the J gene TRBJ2-7; D is possibly TRBD2 (5 bases). This CDR3 contains 13 residues. V was trimmed by 4 bases and J by 3 bases, leaving 13 bases between them. Germline V lookup: CDR1 GTSNPN, CDR2 SVGIG (reference sequence). CDR3 DNA: TGTGCCTGGAACGTCTTTGAGGGCTACGAGCAGTACTTC. This gives the protein CAWNVFEGYEQYF. Based on the CDR3 plus reference TRBV30 and TRBJ2-7, the full variable domain is SQTIHQWPATLVQPVGSPLSLECTVEGTSNPNLYWYRQAAGRGLQLLFYSVGIGQISSEVPQNLSASRPQDRQFILSSKKLLLSDSGFYLCAWNVFEGYEQYFGPGTRLTVT.

The chain couples TRBV5-4 to TRBJ2-1; 13 positions match TRBD2. Trimming removed 2 bases from V and 9 bases from J; junction bases left unmatched: 5. The CDR3 sequence is 15 residues long. The germline gives CDR1 SGHNT, CDR2 YYREEE (reference sequence). The DNA of the CDR3 is TGTGCCAGCAGCTTCGGGACTAGCGGGGTAGGTGAGCAGTTCTTC. Protein sequence: CASSFGTSGVGEQFF.

The genes are TRBV19 and TRBJ2-7; 7 nucleotides align to TRBD2. Trimming removed 5 bases from V and 4 bases from J; junction bases left unmatched: 8. The CDR3 has 14 residues. Germline-derived CDR1 and CDR2 are LNHDA and SQIVND (reference sequence). The CDR3 loop reads CASSYSSGTYEQYF. The CDR3 region has the DNA TGTGCCAGTAGTTACTCTAGCGGCACTTACGAGCAGTACTTC.

The rearrangement links TRBV29-1 to TRBJ1-1, with D tentatively TRBD1 (6 bases). This CDR3 is built from 11 residues. V gave up 6 bases and J gave up 5 bases, with 10 bases separating them. Germline loops: CDR1 SQVTM, CDR2 ANQGSEA. The CDR3 DNA reads as TGCAGCGTCCCACAGGGAACTGAAGCTTTCTTT. Its translation is CSVPQGTEAFF.

The V and J genes are TRBV9 and TRBJ2-7; 11 bases are shared with TRBD1. The germline gives CDR1 SGDLS, CDR2 YYNGEE. CDR3 length: 16 residues. Trimming at V came to 0 bases and at J to 2 bases, leaving 4 bases not matched to a gene. In DNA, the CDR3 is TGTGCCAGCAGCGTAGCAATGGGACAGGGGGCCTACGAGCAGTACTTC. This sequence encodes CASSVAMGQGAYEQYF.

The V and J genes are TRBV5-1 and TRBJ1-1; possible D gene TRBD1, 5 bases. Germline values: CDR1 SGHRS, CDR2 YFSETQ. This CDR3 has 14 residues. V shed 7 bases and J shed 1 base, with 14 bases lying between them. In nucleotides, the CDR3 is TGCGCCAGCGGGCCCGGGGGAACGAACACTGAAGCTTTCTTT. It yields the protein CASGPGGTNTEAFF.

This chain uses TRBV29-1 with TRBJ1-3; D is undetermined. The germline V gene has CDR1 SQVTM and CDR2 ANQGSEA. The CDR3 runs 10 residues. The V gene lost 7 bases and the J gene lost 3 bases, with 4 bases spanning the gap. CDR3 in amino acids: CSAVGNTIYF. Here the CDR3 DNA reads TGCAGCGCAGTTGGAAACACCATATATTTT. Based on the CDR3 plus reference TRBV29-1 and TRBJ1-3, the full variable domain is SAVISQKPSRDICQRGTSLTIQCQVDSQVTMMFWYRQQPGQSLTLIATANQGSEATYESGFVIDKFPISRPNLTFSTLTVSNMSPEDSSIYLCSAVGNTIYFGEGSWLTVV.

The gene calls are TRBV19 and TRBJ1-1; 7 bases are shared with TRBD1. CDR1 and CDR2 from the germline V gene are LNHDA and SQIVND (reference sequence). The CDR3 extends over 12 amino acids. The trim removed 9 bases at V and 8 bases at J, leaving 9 bases unmatched. CDR3 residues: CASLRTGAEAFF. The CDR3 nucleotides read TGTGCCAGCTTAAGGACAGGCGCCGAAGCTTTCTTT.

The chain has TRBV7-9 and TRBJ2-3; D is ambiguous. V was pared by 3 bases and J by 2 bases, with 9 bases between. This CDR3 comprises 14 residues. The V gene's germline CDR1 is SEHNR and CDR2 FQNEAQ (reference sequence). For the CDR3, the DNA is TGTGCCAGCAGCTTGTCAGATAACACAGATACGCAGTATTTT. This translates into CASSLSDNTDTQYF.